This T cell receptor beta chain was found in a study of T-cell memory formation after mild COVID-19. The germline gives CDR1 SGHTA, CDR2 FQGNSA. Trimming took 5 bases from V and 0 from J; bases not matched to a gene: 10. The CDR3 consists of 17 residues. TCRdb called the 5' RACE reads again in MiXCR, with one record for every CDR3 protein. The sample yields under 250,000 distinct CDR3 sequences, 15% seen once. This clonotype was detected only a few times. Input material: PBMCs or a T cell subset sorted from them (not recorded which). This sequence was found in an adult woman who had mild COVID-19 (a few samples of this study predate the infection). Cell type and time point are not known. V gene TRBV7-2 combines with J gene TRBJ2-3; 8 bases are a match to TRBD2. The CDR3 coding sequence is TGTGCCAGCAGCGCGCGCGGGGGGCCAATAAGCACAGATACGCAGTATTTT. Encoded protein: CASSARGGPISTDTQYF.